These 31 T cell receptor beta chains originate from one sample sequenced in a study of CD8+CD57+ T cells in acquired aplastic anemia (dated by TCRdb to the late 2010s). Sequenced using an Illumina HiSeq 2000. TCR beta VDJ combination and CDR3 sequence profiling used genomic DNA as the template. The public reads were quality trimmed at Q25 with fastp and then assembled into clones with MiXCR by TCRdb, keeping productive beta chains. When rows share a CDR3 protein, they turn into one entry using the most common DNA and genes. The sample table records 100,000 to 130,000 distinct CDR3 sequences; about half of these occur just once. The ten largest clones represent about a third of the sample. The sample comprised sorted CD4+, CD8+, or CD8+CD57+ T cells (not recorded which) from PBMCs. These receptors were obtained from a human donor in good health, serving as a control.

The chain is built from TRBV30 and TRBJ1-3; possible D gene TRBD1, 6 bases. The germline V and J ends were trimmed by 1 base and 0 bases, with 13 bases remaining between them. Germline CDR1 GTSNPN, CDR2 SVGIG (reference sequence). The CDR3 extends over 16 amino acids. CDR3 nucleotides: TGTGCCTGGAGTGCCGCACAGGGAATCTCTGGAAACACCATATATTTT. It is translated as CAWSAAQGISGNTIYF.

The chain carries TRBV12-3 or TRBV12-4 and TRBJ2-2; D might be TRBD2 (6 bases). The CDR3 totals 16 residues. The V end was cut by 6 bases, the J end by 4 bases, with 18 bases between. The CDR3 DNA is TGTGCCAGCAGCTTGTTTTTGGGAGGAGGCACCGGGGAGCTGTTTTTT. Translated, it gives CASSLFLGGGTGELFF.

This clonotype was recorded many times. In nucleotides, the CDR3 is TGTGCCAGTAGTATTGTCAGGGTTGGCGAGCAGTTCTTC. This translates into CASSIVRVGEQFF. The gene calls are TRBV19 and TRBJ2-1; D is perhaps TRBD1 (5 bases). CDR1 LNHDA and CDR2 SQIVND come from the germline V gene (reference sequence). V lost 3 bases and J lost 10, with 13 bases in between. The CDR3 has 13 residues. Using reference TRBV19 and TRBJ2-1 for the parts outside the CDR3, the full variable domain is DGGITQSPKYLFRKEGQNVTLSCEQNLNHDAMYWYRQDPGQGLRLIYYSQIVNDFQKGDIAEGYSVSREKKESFPLTVTSAQKNPTAFYLCASSIVRVGEQFFGPGTRLTVL.

This chain connects TRBV19 to TRBJ1-2; TRBD1 aligns across 9 bases. V was pared by 6 bases and J by 5 bases, with 7 bases of the junction left unmatched. The CDR3 has 14 amino acids. Germline loops: CDR1 LNHDA, CDR2 SQIVND (reference sequence). The CDR3 DNA follows: TGTGCCAGTAGACAGGGGGCGGATGAGTATGGCTACACCTTC. Its protein product is CASRQGADEYGYTF.

V usage is TRBV25-1 and J usage is TRBJ2-7; the D gene is possibly TRBD1 (6 bases). The germline gives CDR1 MGHDK, CDR2 SYGVNS. V was shortened by 6 bases and J by 1 base, with 16 bases between the two germline ends. The CDR3 extends over 15 amino acids. CDR3 DNA sequence: TGTGCCAGCAGGAGGGGGACGGGTCCTTCCTACGAGCAGTACTTC. This gives the protein CASRRGTGPSYEQYF.

This clonotype was observed many times. The chain is built from TRBV4-3 and TRBJ2-7, with D uncertain. The germline gives CDR1 LGHNA, CDR2 YSLEER. This CDR3 region has 13 residues. V lost 9 bases, J lost 2 bases, and 14 bases lay in between. The CDR3 loop reads CARGPLIPYEQYF. CDR3 nucleotide sequence: TGCGCCAGAGGACCGCTAATTCCCTACGAGCAGTACTTC.

The chain couples TRBV24-1 to TRBJ2-7; 10 nucleotides match TRBD1. Trimming removed 7 bases from V and 12 bases from J; junction bases left unmatched: 11. Germline V gives CDR1 KGHDR, CDR2 SFDVKD. The CDR3 spans 13 residues. The CDR3 here is CATSRDRGAFRYF. The CDR3 DNA sequence: TGTGCCACCAGCCGGGACAGGGGCGCCTTTCGGTACTTC.

This clonotype was counted ten times or more. The rearrangement links TRBV6-5 to TRBJ2-2, with 7 bases lining up with TRBD1. Germline V lookup: CDR1 MNHEY, CDR2 SVGAGI. This CDR3 has 14 residues. V lost 4 bases, J lost 6 bases, and 5 bases stayed unmatched. CDR3 residues: CASSLTGKAGELFF. The DNA for the CDR3 is TGTGCCAGCAGTTTGACAGGGAAGGCCGGGGAGCTGTTTTTT.

CDR3 region: CAISESAGADNYGYTF. The CDR3 DNA reads as TGTGCCATCAGTGAGTCGGCAGGAGCCGATAACTATGGCTACACCTTC. The chain employs TRBV10-3 and TRBJ1-2; D unresolved. Trimming removed 0 bases from V and 1 base from J, with 12 bases in between. The germline CDR1 and CDR2 sequences are ENHRY and SYGVKD. This CDR3 has 16 residues.

The J gene is TRBJ2-1, the V gene TRBV25-1; TRBD1 aligns across 11 bases. V lost 5 bases, J lost 5 bases, and 5 bases stayed unmatched. Germline CDR1 MGHDK, CDR2 SYGVNS. There are 15 residues in the CDR3. The CDR3 is CASSFLGQGDNEQFF. CDR3 coding DNA: TGTGCCAGCAGTTTCCTGGGACAGGGGGACAATGAGCAGTTCTTC.

The chain joins TRBV9 to TRBJ2-7; perhaps D is TRBD1 or TRBD2 (5 bases each). The germline V gene has CDR1 SGDLS and CDR2 YYNGEE. The CDR3 length is 16 residues. With 0 bases removed from V and 0 bases from J, the gap between germline ends came to 13 bases. The CDR3 here is CASSVDGTPSSYEQYF. The DNA of the CDR3 is TGTGCCAGCAGCGTAGACGGGACGCCAAGCTCCTACGAGCAGTACTTC.

The sample holds a few counts of this clonotype. This rearrangement joins TRBV27 to TRBJ1-1; TRBD1 matches 11 bases. Germline lookup yields CDR1 MNHEY and CDR2 SMNVEV (reference sequence). V trimming: 3 bases; J trimming: 4 bases; junction bases outside the gene matches: 1. The CDR3 length is 14 residues. The CDR3 region is CASSLGQGGTEAFF. The DNA for the CDR3 is TGTGCCAGCAGTTTGGGACAGGGGGGCACTGAAGCTTTCTTT.

This clonotype has a count of ten or more. V and J are TRBV7-8 and TRBJ2-7; possible D gene TRBD2, 5 bases. V shed 4 bases and J shed 6 bases, with 10 bases lying between them. This CDR3 contains 12 residues. CDR1 and CDR2 (germline): SGHVS, FQNEAQ. For the CDR3, the DNA is TGTGCCAGCAGCTGGACTTTTGGCGAGCAGTACTTC. This sequence encodes CASSWTFGEQYF.

This clonotype was seen ten or more times. The chain is built from TRBV10-3 and TRBJ2-7; 7 bases are a match to TRBD1. The CDR3 has 13 amino acids. V was clipped by 2 bases and J by 5 bases; unmatched bases: 3. CDR1 and CDR2 (germline): ENHRY, SYGVKD. CDR3 DNA: TGTGCCATCAGTGAGCCCGACAGGGACGAGCAGTACTTC. This sequence encodes CAISEPDRDEQYF.

Only a few counts were recorded for this clonotype. The gene calls are TRBV25-1 and TRBJ1-2, with D uncertain. V was trimmed by 3 bases and J by 2 bases, leaving 7 bases between them. The germline V gene encodes CDR1 MGHDK and CDR2 SYGVNS. The CDR3 extends over 13 amino acids. DNA for the CDR3: TGTGCCAGCAGTGATAGAGGGAACTATGGCTACACCTTC. This codes for CASSDRGNYGYTF.

CDR3 coding DNA: TGCGCCAGCAGCTTGGGTGGGGGCGCAAACTCCGAGCAGTACTTC. This encodes CASSLGGGANSEQYF. The rearrangement joins TRBV5-1 to TRBJ2-7; weak D call: TRBD1 (6 bases). V lost 0 bases to trimming and J lost 6 bases, with 16 bases between them. The germline gives CDR1 SGHRS, CDR2 YFSETQ. The CDR3 contains 15 residues. The full variable domain, with the rest looked up from reference TRBV5-1 and TRBJ2-7, is KAGVTQTPRYLIKTRGQQVTLSCSPISGHRSVSWYQQTPGQGLQFLFEYFSETQRNKGNFPGRFSGRQFSNSRSEMNVSTLELGDSALYLCASSLGGGANSEQYFGPGTRLTVT.

The rearrangement joins TRBV20-1 to TRBJ1-2; D is ambiguous. Looked up from germline, CDR1 is DFQATT and CDR2 is SNEGSKA (reference sequence). Trimming took 6 bases from V and 1 from J, leaving 12 bases between them. The CDR3 totals 13 residues. The CDR3: CSAADTNNYGYTF. CDR3 DNA: TGCAGTGCCGCCGACACCAATAACTATGGCTACACCTTC.

This clonotype occurred many times. This rearrangement joins TRBV7-2 to TRBJ1-1; D remains ambiguous. Germline-derived CDR1 and CDR2 are SGHTA and FQGNSA. V was shortened by 0 bases and J by 1 base, with 6 bases between the two germline ends. The CDR3 sequence is 14 residues long. The DNA of the CDR3 is TGTGCCAGCAGCTTAGCGGCAGGGAACACTGAAGCTTTCTTT. This encodes CASSLAAGNTEAFF.

This clonotype was observed a handful of times. J is TRBJ1-1 and V is TRBV19, with D unresolved. The CDR3 loop spans 11 amino acids. CDR1 LNHDA and CDR2 SQIVND come from the germline V gene (reference sequence). V lost 10 bases to trimming and J lost 8 bases, with 14 bases between them. Written as DNA, the CDR3 is TGTGCCACTCAGTACAGACTGGAAGCTTTCTTT. The encoded protein is CATQYRLEAFF. The whole variable domain, filled in from reference TRBV19 and TRBJ1-1, reads DGGITQSPKYLFRKEGQNVTLSCEQNLNHDAMYWYRQDPGQGLRLIYYSQIVNDFQKGDIAEGYSVSREKKESFPLTVTSAQKNPTAFYLCATQYRLEAFFGQGTRLTVV.

The V gene is TRBV10-3, the J gene TRBJ1-2; D remains unclear. Germline-derived CDR1 and CDR2 are ENHRY and SYGVKD. CDR3 size: 14 residues. The V end lost 2 bases, the J end lost 0 bases, and 7 bases lay between the germline ends. Here the CDR3 reads CAISEGKANYGYTF. CDR3 nucleotide sequence: TGTGCCATCAGTGAGGGGAAAGCTAACTATGGCTACACCTTC.

The table lists this clonotype with a few counts. J is TRBJ1-1 and V is TRBV5-6; no definite D call. The CDR3 is 13 residues long. V was pared by 6 bases and J by 9 bases, with 18 bases between. Looked up from germline, CDR1 is SGHDT and CDR2 is YYEEEE. CDR3: CASKLGPLGKAFF. The CDR3 DNA is TGTGCCAGCAAATTGGGCCCCCTCGGTAAAGCTTTCTTT. Filled out from reference TRBV5-6 and TRBJ1-1, the complete variable domain reads DAGVTQSPTHLIKTRGQQVTLRCSPKSGHDTVSWYQQALGQGPQFIFQYYEEEERQRGNFPDRFSGHQFPNYSSELNVNALLLGDSALYLCASKLGPLGKAFFGQGTRLTVV.

This clonotype was counted once. This chain links TRBV6-6 with TRBJ1-4; TRBD1 might be the D (5 bases). This CDR3 has 14 residues. The germline CDR1 and CDR2 sequences are MNHNY and SVGAGI (reference sequence). V was trimmed by 10 bases and J by 8 bases, leaving 20 bases between them. The CDR3 coding sequence is TGTGCCAACAGCTCCCGGGGCGAAGCAGAAAAACTGTTTTTT. Amino acids: CANSSRGEAEKLFF.

The chain joins TRBV29-1 to TRBJ1-1; 9 nucleotides line up with TRBD1. Germline V CDR1 and CDR2: SQVTM, ANQGSEA. The trim removed 0 bases at V and 1 base at J, leaving 6 bases unmatched. This CDR3 comprises 16 residues. The CDR3 sequence is CSVEEWGQGRNTEAFF. The CDR3 region has the DNA TGCAGCGTTGAAGAATGGGGACAGGGACGGAACACTGAAGCTTTCTTT.

This clonotype came up many times. The chain links TRBV27 to TRBJ2-1; 10 bases are a match to TRBD2. Germline V gives CDR1 MNHEY, CDR2 SMNVEV (reference sequence). V dropped 6 bases and J dropped 3; count of bases not matched to a gene: 5. CDR3 length: 15 amino acids. Written as DNA, the CDR3 is TGTGCCAGCAGCATCACTAGCGGGGACTACAATGAGCAGTTCTTC. Its translation: CASSITSGDYNEQFF.

Ten or more counts support this clonotype. The V gene is TRBV19, the J gene TRBJ2-1; D not resolved. The CDR3 is made up of 13 amino acids. Germline values: CDR1 LNHDA, CDR2 SQIVND (reference sequence). Trimming removed 3 bases at V and 5 bases at J, with 8 bases between. The CDR3 region is CASSMDSNNEQFF. In DNA, the CDR3 is TGTGCCAGTAGTATGGATAGCAACAATGAGCAGTTCTTC.

This clonotype was detected many times. This chain connects TRBV25-1 to TRBJ1-5, with 7 bases identical to TRBD1. Per the germline V gene, CDR1 is MGHDK and CDR2 is SYGVNS. The length of the CDR3 is 15 residues. The J segment lost 0 bases and the V segment lost 6 bases, leaving 5 bases of the junction unmatched. This CDR3 reads CASSPGQNSNQPQHF. CDR3 in DNA: TGTGCCAGCAGCCCGGGACAGAATAGCAATCAGCCCCAGCATTTT.

The chain couples TRBV19 to TRBJ1-1; D remains ambiguous. Germline loops: CDR1 LNHDA, CDR2 SQIVND (reference sequence). This CDR3 is 13 amino acids long. Trimming took off 6 bases at V and 8 bases at J, with 16 bases between the two ends. CDR3 in amino acids: CASSIASEAEAFF. The CDR3 nucleotides read TGTGCCAGTAGCATCGCCTCCGAGGCCGAAGCTTTCTTT.

This clonotype was detected ten times or more. V is TRBV14 and J is TRBJ2-7, with 13 bases lining up with TRBD2. CDR1 and CDR2 (germline): SGHDN, FVKESK. The V segment lost 4 bases and the J segment 2 bases; nucleotides outside the gene matches: 8. The CDR3 extends over 17 amino acids. The CDR3 loop reads CASSLGLAGELPYEQYF. CDR3 bases: TGTGCCAGCAGCCTCGGACTAGCGGGGGAACTCCCCTACGAGCAGTACTTC.

V gene TRBV2 combines with J gene TRBJ1-1; D remains ambiguous. The V gene lost 8 bases and the J gene lost 3 bases, with 7 bases spanning the gap. Germline V gene lookup returns CDR1 SNHLY and CDR2 FYNNEI. This CDR3 contains 11 residues. DNA for the CDR3: TGTGCCAGCCTGCAGGACACTGAAGCTTTCTTT. Its protein product is CASLQDTEAFF. Together with reference TRBV2 and TRBJ1-1, the CDR3 gives the full variable domain: EPEVTQTPSHQVTQMGQEVILRCVPISNHLYFYWYRQILGQKVEFLVSFYNNEISEKSEIFDDQFSVERPDGSNFTLKIRSTKLEDSAMYFCASLQDTEAFFGQGTRLTVV.

The chain employs TRBV25-1 and TRBJ1-1, with 7 bases that match TRBD1. This CDR3 comprises 14 residues. Germline trimming cut 4 bases from V and 1 base from J; bases unmatched to any gene: 3. The V gene's germline CDR1 is MGHDK and CDR2 SYGVNS. CDR3 protein: CASSVTGSNTEAFF. CDR3 in DNA: TGTGCCAGCAGTGTGACAGGGTCGAACACTGAAGCTTTCTTT.

This clonotype was detected many times. This sequence joins TRBV6-1 and TRBJ2-1, with a tentative D call TRBD1 (6 bases). The CDR3 has 14 amino acids. V lost 4 bases and J lost 8, with 15 bases in between. The V gene's germline CDR1 is MNHNS and CDR2 SASEGT. This CDR3 is CASSVSPTGYEQFF. The CDR3 DNA follows: TGTGCCAGCAGTGTGTCTCCGACAGGCTATGAGCAGTTCTTC.